The source of this TCR beta chain is a study of blood T cells in healthy people across ages. Study-level findings and limits: PBMCs were not sorted, which prevented a conclusive comparison of naive versus antigen-experienced cells. The CMV status of each donor remained undetermined, and this could have confounded shifts in expanded clonotypes.

The trim removed 4 bases at V and 8 bases at J, leaving 3 bases unmatched. From germline, CDR1 is ENHRY and CDR2 SYGVKD. The CDR3 is 14 residues long. For the second PCR, which ran for about 6 to 12 cycles, a sample-barcoded 5' primer and a J-beta primer mix were used. Each CDR3 protein gets one entry after TCRdb re-called the 5' RACE reads with MiXCR. The sample has around 850,000 distinct CDR3 sequences, 36% seen once. To note about this clonotype: Its antigen is unidentified.

Per sample, a minimum of 6.5 million PBMCs were isolated. This TCR came from a man younger than 35 in good health. Sequenced: blood. The chain has TRBV10-3 and TRBJ1-4; TRBD1 agrees at 11 bases. As DNA, the CDR3 is TGTGCCATCAGTGGGACAGGGGGCTTCGAAAAACTGTTTTTT. It yields the protein CAISGTGGFEKLFF.